Each of the 29 T cell receptor beta chains below was sequenced from the same sample in a study of CD8+CD57+ T cells in acquired aplastic anemia. Patients picked for sequencing had shown CD8+CD57+ cell expansion detected by flow cytometry. Both TCR beta VDJ combination and CDR3 sequence profiling were carried out. Genomic DNA was the template for this profiling. TCRdb reanalysed the reads using MiXCR and keeps one entry per CDR3 protein. There are some 180,000 distinct CDR3 sequences in the sample; 63% occur only once, and roughly 42% lies in the top ten. Sequencing was done on a sample of sorted CD4+, CD8+, or CD8+CD57+ T cells (not recorded which) from PBMCs. These receptor sequences come from a human donor with aplastic anemia.

This chain links TRBV12-3 or TRBV12-4 with TRBJ2-7; tentatively, D is TRBD1 (5 bases). This CDR3 has 13 residues. The V and J ends lost 6 bases and 5 bases respectively, with 14 bases between them. The CDR3 here is CASRATGDHEQYF. In DNA form, the CDR3 reads TGTGCCAGCAGGGCTACAGGCGACCACGAGCAGTACTTC.

This rearrangement joins TRBV7-3 to TRBJ1-1; D is uncertain. The CDR3 loop spans 12 amino acids. Per the germline V gene, CDR1 is SGHTA and CDR2 is FQGTGA. V was pared by 5 bases and J by 6 bases, with 10 bases between. CDR3 in DNA: TGTGCCAGCAGCCAAGGGCTCCCTGAAGCTTTCTTT. This codes for CASSQGLPEAFF.

The chain uses TRBV7-9 and TRBJ1-4; 9 nucleotides line up with TRBD1. The V segment lost 3 bases and the J segment 5 bases; nucleotides outside the gene matches: 1. Germline assignment: CDR1 SEHNR and CDR2 FQNEAQ (reference sequence). The CDR3 contains 14 residues. This CDR3 is CASSLGQGNEKLFF. The CDR3 nucleotides are TGTGCCAGCAGCTTGGGACAGGGAAATGAAAAACTGTTTTTT.

This clonotype was picked up many times. The V gene is TRBV12-3 or TRBV12-4, the J gene TRBJ1-4; D call uncertain. The CDR3 length is 16 residues. Trimming removed 5 bases at V and 5 bases at J, with 18 bases between. CDR3 sequence reads: CASSPAATDPNEKLFF. The CDR3 region has the DNA TGTGCCAGCAGTCCCGCGGCAACAGACCCCAATGAAAAACTGTTTTTT.

This clonotype was seen a handful of times. V gene TRBV15 combines with J gene TRBJ2-3; D may be TRBD1 or TRBD2 (6 bases each). The V gene's germline CDR1 is LNHNV and CDR2 YYDKDF (reference sequence). The ends were cut back, 0 bases at V and 10 bases at J, with 11 bases in the middle. The CDR3 length is 13 residues. CDR3 in amino acids: CATSRDPGAAQYF. CDR3 bases: TGTGCCACCAGCAGAGATCCGGGGGCCGCGCAGTATTTT.

This clonotype was counted many times. CDR3 sequence (DNA): TGTGCCAGCAGTTATTTCGTCGAGGGGAGGAAGACTGAAGCTTTCTTT. Protein: CASSYFVEGRKTEAFF. The chain is built from TRBV6-6 and TRBJ1-1; TRBD1 might be the D (5 bases). Trimming stripped 3 bases from V and 5 bases from J, with 19 bases between. The CDR3 loop spans 16 amino acids. Germline values: CDR1 MNHNY, CDR2 SVGAGI (reference sequence).

This clonotype was counted ten times or more. The chain couples TRBV9 to TRBJ1-6; perhaps TRBD1 as D (6 bases). Germline V lookup: CDR1 SGDLS, CDR2 YYNGEE. V lost 0 bases to trimming and J lost 6 bases, with 10 bases between them. This CDR3 spans 15 amino acids. CDR3 protein: CASSVEGGRNSPLHF. The DNA for the CDR3 is TGTGCCAGCAGCGTAGAAGGGGGGCGTAATTCACCCCTCCACTTT.

This chain connects TRBV19 to TRBJ1-1, with 7 nucleotides matching TRBD1. V dropped 5 bases and J dropped 0; count of bases not matched to a gene: 6. The CDR3 covers 15 residues. Germline V gene sequence: CDR1 LNHDA, CDR2 SQIVND (reference sequence). CDR3 sequence (DNA): TGTGCCAGTAGTCCCTTAGACAGGGTGAACACTGAAGCTTTCTTT. It encodes CASSPLDRVNTEAFF. The complete variable domain, with remaining parts taken from reference TRBV19 and TRBJ1-1, reads DGGITQSPKYLFRKEGQNVTLSCEQNLNHDAMYWYRQDPGQGLRLIYYSQIVNDFQKGDIAEGYSVSREKKESFPLTVTSAQKNPTAFYLCASSPLDRVNTEAFFGQGTRLTVV.

This clonotype was seen ten or more times. The gene calls are TRBV20-1 and TRBJ1-6, with D possibly being TRBD1 (5 bases). Germline V gene data show CDR1 as DFQATT and CDR2 as SNEGSKA (reference sequence). Trimming removed 0 bases at V and 7 bases at J, with 19 bases between. CDR3 length equals 17 residues. The chain's CDR3 is CSAREAGWDPKNSPLHF. The CDR3 nucleotides are TGCAGTGCTAGAGAGGCGGGATGGGACCCTAAGAATTCACCCCTCCACTTT.

This sequence joins TRBV19 and TRBJ1-1; a weak D match, TRBD1 (6 bases). V lost 7 bases, J lost 1 base, and 13 bases lay in between. Germline-derived CDR1 and CDR2 are LNHDA and SQIVND (reference sequence). The CDR3 covers 14 residues. This chain's CDR3 is CASITGISNTEAFF. CDR3 nucleotide sequence: TGTGCCAGTATAACAGGGATATCGAACACTGAAGCTTTCTTT. Filled out from reference TRBV19 and TRBJ1-1, the complete variable domain reads DGGITQSPKYLFRKEGQNVTLSCEQNLNHDAMYWYRQDPGQGLRLIYYSQIVNDFQKGDIAEGYSVSREKKESFPLTVTSAQKNPTAFYLCASITGISNTEAFFGQGTRLTVV.

This clonotype appeared a few times. The chain employs TRBV24-1 and TRBJ2-3; the match to TRBD1 covers 7 bases. Germline CDR1 reads KGHDR; CDR2 reads SFDVKD. J was trimmed by 4 bases and V by 7 bases; bases with no gene match: 7. CDR3 length: 14 amino acids. The CDR3 DNA reads as TGTGCCACCAGCCCGACAGGGAAGGCAGATACGCAGTATTTT. It translates to CATSPTGKADTQYF.

This clonotype has ten or more counts. The chain has TRBV9 and TRBJ1-3, with 9 bases lining up with TRBD1. The CDR3 contains 18 residues. Germline-derived CDR1 and CDR2 are SGDLS and YYNGEE. J was trimmed by 2 bases and V by 2 bases; bases with no gene match: 11. The CDR3 DNA reads as TGTGCCAGCAGCGTCGGGGGACAGGGCAAGGAGCCTGGAAACACCATATATTTT. It yields the protein CASSVGGQGKEPGNTIYF. Supplemented by reference TRBV9 and TRBJ1-3, the full variable domain reads DSGVTQTPKHLITATGQRVTLRCSPRSGDLSVYWYQQSLDQGLQFLIQYYNGEERAKGNILERFSAQQFPDLHSELNLSSLELGDSALYFCASSVGGQGKEPGNTIYFGEGSWLTVV.

V and J are TRBV10-3 and TRBJ1-5; 8 bases line up with TRBD1. CDR3 length: 15 amino acids. From germline, CDR1 is ENHRY and CDR2 SYGVKD. Unmatched junction bases numbered 10, after V lost 4 bases and J lost 8 bases. The CDR3 DNA follows: TGTGCCATCAGTGTCGACAGGGGAATTGCGGAGCCCCAGCATTTT. Residues: CAISVDRGIAEPQHF.

This clonotype was counted many times. The gene calls are TRBV5-6 and TRBJ2-5; D could derive from TRBD1 or TRBD2 (5 bases each). Germline assignment: CDR1 SGHDT and CDR2 YYEEEE. The V end was cut by 0 bases, the J end by 5 bases, with 14 bases between. This CDR3 contains 15 residues. The CDR3 here is CASSLEAGAPETQYF. The CDR3 region has the DNA TGTGCCAGCAGCTTGGAGGCCGGGGCCCCCGAGACCCAGTACTTC.

This clonotype was seen just once. The chain carries TRBV20-1 and TRBJ2-3; TRBD1 matches 11 bases. Looked up from germline, CDR1 is DFQATT and CDR2 is SNEGSKA (reference sequence). The length of the CDR3 is 14 residues. V shed 3 bases and J 6 bases; nucleotides not matched to a gene: 5. The CDR3 DNA reads as TGCAGTGCTAGGCGGACAGGGGGCGGGGATACGCAGTATTTT. Translating it yields CSARRTGGGDTQYF.

The chain has TRBV2 and TRBJ2-7; TRBD2 agrees at 16 bases. CDR1 is SNHLY, CDR2 FYNNEI, per germline. The CDR3 length is 14 residues. Trimming at V came to 8 bases and at J to 5 bases, leaving 3 bases not matched to a gene. The CDR3 DNA reads as TGTGCCAGCCGGGGACTAGCGGGAGGGAACGAGCAGTACTTC. Its protein product is CASRGLAGGNEQYF.

Concerning this clonotype itself: A much larger clone lies one base from this, so it may be a read error. The chain carries TRBV19 and TRBJ2-7; D tentatively reads TRBD1 or TRBD2 (6 bases each). The CDR3 is made up of 14 amino acids. Looked up from germline, CDR1 is LNHDA and CDR2 is SQIVND (reference sequence). CDR3 bases: TGTGCCAGTAGTATAGGGTCCGGGGGCTACGAGCGGTACTTC. This codes for CASSIGSGGYERYF.

This clonotype was detected many times. The chain has TRBV5-4 and TRBJ2-1, with 13 bases that match TRBD2. CDR3 length: 16 amino acids. Germline V gene lookup returns CDR1 SGHNT and CDR2 YYREEE (reference sequence). With V trimmed by 4 bases and J by 4 bases, 5 bases remained unmatched. Here the CDR3 reads CASSLGLAGPYNEQFF. CDR3 nucleotide sequence: TGTGCCAGCAGCCTGGGACTAGCGGGGCCTTACAATGAGCAGTTCTTC.

This clonotype was counted many times. V and J are TRBV5-5 and TRBJ2-7; 10 bases are shared with TRBD1. The germline gives CDR1 SGHKS, CDR2 YYEKEE (reference sequence). Unmatched junction bases numbered 5, after V lost 2 bases and J lost 6 bases. The CDR3 covers 14 residues. The CDR3 sequence is CASSFRQGAREQYF. The CDR3 nucleotides are TGTGCCAGCAGCTTCCGACAGGGGGCCCGCGAGCAGTACTTC.

The chain joins TRBV9 to TRBJ2-7; TRBD1 matches at 9 bases. Germline V CDR1 and CDR2: SGDLS, YYNGEE. The CDR3 has 14 residues. V was pared by 0 bases and J by 3 bases, with 1 base of the junction left unmatched. Here the CDR3 DNA reads TGTGCCAGCAGCGTAGTGACAGGGGGCTACGAGCAGTACTTC. It encodes CASSVVTGGYEQYF. Variable domain in full (rest from reference TRBV9 and TRBJ2-7): DSGVTQTPKHLITATGQRVTLRCSPRSGDLSVYWYQQSLDQGLQFLIQYYNGEERAKGNILERFSAQQFPDLHSELNLSSLELGDSALYFCASSVVTGGYEQYFGPGTRLTVT.

The chain uses TRBV7-9 and TRBJ1-2; 7 positions match TRBD1. Germline loops: CDR1 SEHNR, CDR2 FQNEAQ (reference sequence). V lost 3 bases and J lost 2; bases outside the gene matches: 6. The CDR3 totals 15 residues. As DNA, the CDR3 is TGTGCCAGCAGCTTTGACCAGGGGGTAAACTATGGCTACACCTTC. Translated, it gives CASSFDQGVNYGYTF. The full variable domain, its missing parts supplied by reference TRBV7-9 and TRBJ1-2, is DTGVSQNPRHKITKRGQNVTFRCDPISEHNRLYWYRQTLGQGPEFLTYFQNEAQLEKSRLLSDRFSAERPKGSFSTLEIQRTEQGDSAMYLCASSFDQGVNYGYTFGSGTRLTVV.

This clonotype has only a few counts. J is TRBJ2-5 and V is TRBV7-9, with D uncertain. This CDR3 has 14 amino acids. Germline V gene data show CDR1 as SEHNR and CDR2 as FQNEAQ (reference sequence). Trimming removed 0 bases at V and 2 bases at J, with 7 bases between. DNA of the CDR3: TGTGCCAGCAGCTTAGCGGGGAATCAAGAGACCCAGTACTTC. Residues: CASSLAGNQETQYF.

This rearrangement joins TRBV7-6 to TRBJ1-4; D uncertain. The CDR3 consists of 15 residues. The germline CDR1 and CDR2 sequences are SGHVS and FNYEAQ. V lost 5 bases, J lost 8 bases, and 18 bases lay in between. CDR3 in amino acids: CASSPRGRVEEKLFF. The CDR3 nucleotides read TGTGCCAGCAGCCCGCGAGGTCGGGTCGAGGAAAAACTGTTTTTT. Full variable domain (remainder filled in from reference TRBV7-6 and TRBJ1-4): GAGVSQSPRYKVTKRGQDVALRCDPISGHVSLYWYRQALGQGPEFLTYFNYEAQQDKSGLPNDRFSAERPEGSISTLTIQRTEQRDSAMYRCASSPRGRVEEKLFFGSGTQLSVL.

This clonotype was detected ten times or more. The rearrangement uses TRBV12-3 or TRBV12-4 and TRBJ1-1; D is perhaps TRBD1 (5 bases). The CDR3 totals 14 residues. Deletions cut 1 base from V and 1 base from J, with 7 bases between. In nucleotides, the CDR3 is TGTGCCAGCAGTTTAGTGGGACCGAACACTGAAGCTTTCTTT. Its protein product is CASSLVGPNTEAFF.

The chain couples TRBV20-1 to TRBJ2-7; 9 nucleotides match TRBD2. CDR3 length: 13 amino acids. In germline, CDR1 is DFQATT, CDR2 SNEGSKA (reference sequence). V was pared by 5 bases and J by 2 bases, with 4 bases of the junction left unmatched. The CDR3 DNA is TGCAGTGCTGCTAGCGGGGATGCCTACGAGCAGTACTTC. Translating gives CSAASGDAYEQYF.

V is TRBV7-9 and J is TRBJ2-7, with 12 bases that match TRBD2. Germline V gene data show CDR1 as SEHNR and CDR2 as FQNEAQ (reference sequence). J lost 7 bases, V lost 5 bases, and 12 bases had no gene match. CDR3 length: 16 amino acids. CDR3 DNA sequence: TGTGCCAGCAGCGTAGACCCTAGCGGGGGGGCGAGGGAGCAGTACTTC. It codes for CASSVDPSGGAREQYF.

The sample holds many counts of this clonotype. Sequence at one end of the junction differs from germline and may be a read error. CDR3 in amino acids: CASSPLQGWETQYF. CDR3 nucleotides: TGTGCCAGCAGCCCCCTACAAGGGTGGGAGACCCAGTATTTC. The chain recombines TRBV7-8 with TRBJ2-5; the D gene is possibly TRBD2 (5 bases). CDR1 is SGHVS and CDR2 is FQNEAQ in the germline V gene. The CDR3 sequence is 14 residues long.

The V call is TRBV6-1, the J call TRBJ1-3; D call uncertain. The CDR3 contains 15 residues. The V end was cut by 2 bases, the J end by 4 bases, with 12 bases between. CDR1 and CDR2 (germline): MNHNS, SASEGT. The CDR3 here is CASSENPSGGNTIYF. In nucleotides, the CDR3 is TGTGCCAGCAGTGAAAACCCCAGTGGGGGAAACACCATATATTTT.

The chain uses TRBV20-1 and TRBJ1-6, with unresolved D. This CDR3 is built from 13 residues. CDR1 and CDR2 (germline): DFQATT, SNEGSKA (reference sequence). The CDR3 loop reads CRKVTVPNSPLHF. CDR3 bases: TGCAGGAAGGTGACGGTCCCTAATTCACCCCTCCACTTT.